This T cell receptor (beta chain) was captured in a study of T cells in Graves' hyperthyroidism and ophthalmopathy. Aged 18 to 65, the patients had hyperthyroidism that was newly diagnosed and had lasted under 2 months. Researchers took RNA transcripts and amplified the TCR beta CDR3 regions from them. RT-PCR in the first round (using the HTBI primer set) targeted the TCR CDR3. TCRdb re-called the multiplex PCR reads with MiXCR, one entry per CDR3 protein. This table has around 400,000 distinct CDR3 sequences, less than 15% appearing once. The length of the CDR3 is 13 residues. CDR1 ENHRY and CDR2 SYGVKD come from the germline V gene. Trimming removed 7 bases at V and 1 base at J, with 10 bases between.

The sequenced sample consisted of blood. The clonotype originates from a woman between 18 and 29 years old with Graves' hyperthyroidism. This chain connects TRBV10-3 to TRBJ1-1; D is ambiguous. For the CDR3, the DNA is TGTGCCATCACAAGAGGCCAGAACACTGAAGCTTTCTTT. Protein sequence: CAITRGQNTEAFF.